The source of this T cell receptor (beta chain) is a study of shared clonotypes between healthy human individuals. Study summary: For every donor, three CD4 naive, three CD4 memory, two CD8 naive and one CD8 memory plates were used. Study results and caveats: An effect of sequencing depth on clonotype sharing among donors was expected. Although depth was large, rarefaction showed that sequencing of the sorted subsets was incomplete.

Trimming removed 6 bases from V and 5 bases from J, with 20 bases in between. The CDR3 totals 15 residues. The germline gives CDR1 MNHEY, CDR2 SVGAGI. Profiling relied on immunoSEQ multiplex PCR, and the TCRdb table lists in-frame clones only, not all of them. Seen here are about 2.5 million clones, under 95% observed once, and the top ten hold around 0.4%. With regard to this clone: Antigen specificity is unknown.

J is TRBJ2-7 and V is TRBV6-5; D is ambiguous. The specimen sequenced was naive CD4+ T cells from PBMCs. Subset given: CD45RA+ positively selected. The receptor was derived from a man younger than 35 in good health. Some clones in this sample may be carry-over from other donors' samples. This CDR3 reads CASSDRGWVGNEQYF. DNA for the CDR3: TGTGCCAGCAGCGATCGTGGCTGGGTTGGCAACGAGCAGTACTTC.